These 11 T cell receptor beta chains were sequenced from one sample in a study of monozygotic twins with inflammatory bowel disease. TCRdb reanalyzed the 5' RACE reads and collapses them to one entry per CDR3 protein, without DNA. This sample's clone table lists over 200,000 distinct CDR3 sequences. Input material: blood. Every receptor here comes from a human donor with ulcerative colitis or Crohn's disease, or a healthy co-twin of an affected twin (not recorded which).

The chain joins TRBV20-1 to TRBJ2-7. The CDR3 contains 14 residues. Germline V gene lookup returns CDR1 DFQATT and CDR2 SNEGSKA (reference sequence). The CDR3 protein is CSARPAQSSYEQYF.

J is TRBJ1-2 and V is TRBV2; absent DNA, TCRdb's TRBD1 call cannot be checked. This CDR3 is 13 amino acids long. Germline V gene data show CDR1 as SNHLY and CDR2 as FYNNEI. The CDR3 spells CASSEGGGLAYTF.

This rearrangement joins TRBV12-3 or TRBV12-4 to TRBJ2-5; TCRdb outputs TRBD1, but without DNA this stays unchecked. This CDR3 comprises 15 residues. The CDR3 here is CASSWGQQPQETQYF.

The chain is built from TRBV7-3 and TRBJ2-3; the D gene TCRdb calls, TRBD1, cannot be checked with no DNA. The CDR3 is 15 amino acids. CDR1 is SGHTA, CDR2 FQGTGA, per germline. CDR3: CASSQRGAGSDTQYF.

The chain is built from TRBV12-3 or TRBV12-4 and TRBJ2-7; TCRdb's D gene call, TRBD1, goes unchecked for lack of DNA. The CDR3 is made up of 14 amino acids. The CDR3 here is CASTLDINSYEQYF.

V and J are TRBV10-3 and TRBJ1-5. The CDR3 extends over 15 amino acids. Germline V gives CDR1 ENHRY, CDR2 SYGVKD. The CDR3 loop is CAISDGLGLNQPQHF.

This chain uses TRBV19 with TRBJ2-3; absent DNA, TCRdb's TRBD2 call cannot be checked. This CDR3 has 15 amino acids. The germline gives CDR1 LNHDA, CDR2 SQIVND (reference sequence). The CDR3 here is CASRMRGTYTDTQYF.

The gene calls are TRBV6-6 and TRBJ1-2; TCRdb lists TRBD1, though no DNA is available to test this call. This CDR3 spans 14 amino acids. Per germline, CDR1 MNHNY and CDR2 SVGAGI (reference sequence). The chain's CDR3 is CASSYQGQEHLYTF.

V gene TRBV7-9 combines with J gene TRBJ2-7; TCRdb calls TRBD1, which cannot be checked without DNA. The germline CDR1 and CDR2 sequences are SEHNR and FQNEAQ (reference sequence). The CDR3 is 14 residues long. The CDR3 is CASSAGTGIYEQYF.

The chain combines TRBV14 with TRBJ2-3; checking the TCRdb D call of TRBD1 is not possible without DNA. The CDR3 spans 15 residues. Germline values: CDR1 SGHDN, CDR2 FVKESK. The CDR3 loop is CASSLYGGGSDTQYF.

The CDR3 region is CASSESGVGYTF. The chain recombines TRBV10-1 with TRBJ1-2. The germline V gene encodes CDR1 WNHNN and CDR2 SYGVQD (reference sequence). The CDR3 sequence is 12 residues long.